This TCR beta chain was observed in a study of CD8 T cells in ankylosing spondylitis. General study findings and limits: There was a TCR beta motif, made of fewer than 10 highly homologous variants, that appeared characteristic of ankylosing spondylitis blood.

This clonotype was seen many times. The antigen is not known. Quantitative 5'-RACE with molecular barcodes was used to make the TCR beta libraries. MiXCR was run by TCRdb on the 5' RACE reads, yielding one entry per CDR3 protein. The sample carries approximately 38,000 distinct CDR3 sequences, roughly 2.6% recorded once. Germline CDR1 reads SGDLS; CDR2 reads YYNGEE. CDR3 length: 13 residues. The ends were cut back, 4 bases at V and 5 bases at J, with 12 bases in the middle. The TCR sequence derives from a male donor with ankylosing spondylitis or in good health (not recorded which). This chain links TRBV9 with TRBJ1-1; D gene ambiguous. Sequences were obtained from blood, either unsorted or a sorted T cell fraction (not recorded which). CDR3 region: CASSRLTKTEAFF. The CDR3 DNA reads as TGTGCCAGCAGCCGCTTGACAAAGACTGAAGCTTTCTTT.